This entry lists 15 T cell receptor beta chains sequenced from one sample in a study of cytotoxic CD8 clonotypes in ibrutinib-treated CLL. Data came from immunoSEQ multiplex PCR; TCRdb stores just in-frame clones and leaves some out. The sample records fewer than 150,000 clones, roughly 84% being singletons. The sample here was PBMCs, taken after 24 months of ibrutinib treatment. The receptors derive from a human donor with chronic lymphocytic leukemia.

This chain uses TRBV10-3 with TRBJ1-6; D might be TRBD1 (6 bases). Trimming took off 4 bases at V and 9 bases at J, with 10 bases between the two ends. The CDR3 is 13 residues long. Germline loops: CDR1 ENHRY, CDR2 SYGVKD. CDR3 DNA sequence: TGTGCCATCAGTGTAGGGGGTTCTTCACCCCTCCACTTT. Its protein is CAISVGGSSPLHF.

The chain links TRBV6-6 to TRBJ2-2; D assignment may be TRBD1 or TRBD2 (5 bases each). The CDR3 extends over 14 amino acids. Germline loops: CDR1 MNHNY, CDR2 SVGAGI (reference sequence). Trimming stripped 6 bases from V and 0 bases from J, with 8 bases between. The CDR3 is CASRGTANTGELFF. The DNA for the CDR3 is TGTGCCAGCAGAGGGACGGCGAACACCGGGGAGCTGTTTTTT.

This clone occurred a few times. The CDR3: CASFGSPSNQPQHF. The CDR3 bases are TGTGCCAGCTTTGGGTCACCGAGCAATCAGCCCCAGCATTTT. This chain connects TRBV6-6 to TRBJ1-5; D gene ambiguous. This CDR3 region has 14 residues. Germline CDR1 is MNHNY and CDR2 is SVGAGI (reference sequence). V shed 8 bases and J shed 1 base, with 12 bases lying between them.

J is TRBJ1-6 and V is TRBV6-1, with TRBD1 matching 8 bases. The CDR3 has 16 residues. CDR1 MNHNS and CDR2 SASEGT come from the germline V gene. Trimming cost V 3 bases and J 9 bases; bases outside gene matches: 10. CDR3 protein: CASSETSGQGRSPLHF. The CDR3 nucleotides read TGTGCCAGCAGTGAGACTTCCGGACAGGGTCGTTCACCCCTCCACTTT.

A few counts support this clone. The chain has TRBV5-8 and TRBJ1-1; D remains ambiguous. With 5 bases removed from V and 0 bases from J, the gap between germline ends came to 11 bases. CDR3 length: 14 amino acids. Germline CDR1 SGHTS, CDR2 YDEGEE. CDR3 sequence: CASSTGNLNTEAFF. CDR3 nucleotide sequence: TGTGCCAGCAGTACGGGGAATTTGAACACTGAAGCTTTCTTT. Full variable domain (outside the CDR3, taken from reference TRBV5-8 and TRBJ1-1): EAGVTQSPTHLIKTRGQQATLRCSPISGHTSVYWYQQALGLGLQFLLWYDEGEERNRGNFPPRFSGRQFPNYSSELNVNALELEDSALYLCASSTGNLNTEAFFGQGTRLTVV.

V usage is TRBV18 and J usage is TRBJ2-3, with a weak D call TRBD1 (5 bases). V shed 1 base and J shed 0 bases, with 8 bases lying between them. The CDR3 totals 15 residues. Germline V lookup: CDR1 KGHSH, CDR2 LQKENI. CDR3 sequence: CASSPLPGSTDTQYF. The CDR3 coding sequence is TGTGCCAGCTCACCACTCCCAGGGAGCACAGATACGCAGTATTTT.

This chain's CDR3 is CASSSGGVGYTF. The CDR3 DNA sequence: TGTGCCAGCAGTTCAGGGGGCGTGGGCTACACCTTC. This chain connects TRBV27 to TRBJ1-2, with 8 bases identical to TRBD1. Unmatched junction bases numbered 3, after V lost 4 bases and J lost 8 bases. Germline CDR1 MNHEY, CDR2 SMNVEV (reference sequence). This CDR3 has 12 amino acids.

This sequence joins TRBV11-2 and TRBJ1-2, with 12 bases fitting TRBD1. The CDR3 length is 18 residues. With V trimmed by 5 bases and J by 5 bases, 15 bases remained unmatched. Per the germline V gene, CDR1 is SGHAT and CDR2 is FQNNGV. CDR3 DNA sequence: TGTGCCAGCAGCCCCAACCGGGACAGGGGGCGGGATCAATATGGCTACACCTTC. The encoded protein is CASSPNRDRGRDQYGYTF.

The rearrangement uses TRBV30 and TRBJ2-7; TRBD1 matches 10 bases. V gave up 0 bases and J gave up 2 bases; unmatched junction bases: 4. There are 15 residues in the CDR3. In germline, CDR1 is GTSNPN, CDR2 SVGIG (reference sequence). For the CDR3, the DNA is TGTGCCTGGAGTGTACTGGACAGGGGGGCCTACGAGCAGTACTTC. It is translated as CAWSVLDRGAYEQYF.

The genes are TRBV5-1 and TRBJ1-1; D perhaps matches TRBD1 (5 bases). V was pared by 4 bases and J by 6 bases, with 10 bases between. Germline CDR1 SGHRS, CDR2 YFSETQ. The CDR3 length is 12 residues. As DNA, the CDR3 is TGCGCCAGCAGCCAGGAGGGGCCTGAAGCTTTCTTT. Its translation is CASSQEGPEAFF.

This clone was observed a single time. V usage is TRBV7-9 and J usage is TRBJ2-3; 14 bases match TRBD2. The germline V gene encodes CDR1 SEHNR and CDR2 FQNEAQ (reference sequence). The V segment lost 1 base and the J segment 3 bases; nucleotides outside the gene matches: 6. CDR3 size: 18 residues. The DNA for the CDR3 is TGTGCCAGCAGCTTAGGAAGAGGGACTAGCGGGGGAACAGATACGCAGTATTTT. This encodes CASSLGRGTSGGTDTQYF.

The J gene is TRBJ2-3, the V gene TRBV7-2, with D maybe TRBD1 (6 bases). The V gene's germline CDR1 is SGHTA and CDR2 FQGNSA. The CDR3 is 12 amino acids. V dropped 5 bases and J dropped 6 bases, with 9 bases sitting between them. The CDR3 sequence: CASSNRADTQYF. CDR3 DNA: TGTGCCAGCAGCAACAGGGCCGATACGCAGTATTTT.

The DNA for the CDR3 is TGTGCCAGCAGCTTAGCGGGGGGCACAGAGACCCAGTACTTC. This codes for CASSLAGGTETQYF. This rearrangement joins TRBV11-3 to TRBJ2-5; tentative D call: TRBD2 (7 bases). This CDR3 comprises 14 residues. Germline assignment: CDR1 SGHNT and CDR2 YENEEA. The ends were cut back, 1 base at V and 4 bases at J, with 10 bases in the middle.

The rearrangement joins TRBV13 to TRBJ2-1; 7 bases fit TRBD2. This CDR3 is built from 15 residues. Losses at the gene ends were 5 bases for V and 9 bases for J; bases not matched to a gene: 13. Germline V CDR1 and CDR2: PRHDT, FYEKMQ (reference sequence). CDR3 residues: CASSTRGLERGEQFF. The CDR3 DNA reads TGTGCCAGCAGCACCCGAGGACTAGAACGTGGTGAGCAGTTCTTC.

This CDR3 is CASSSGLANNEQFF. CDR3 bases: TGCGCCAGCAGCTCGGGACTAGCGAACAATGAGCAGTTCTTC. The chain employs TRBV5-1 and TRBJ2-1; 10 bases align to TRBD2. CDR3 length: 14 amino acids. From germline, CDR1 is SGHRS and CDR2 YFSETQ. The J segment lost 5 bases and the V segment lost 3 bases, leaving 2 bases of the junction unmatched.